This T cell receptor (beta chain) emerged from a study of cytomegalovirus exposure and HLA in healthy donors. The PCR was carried out with 60 Vbeta primers and 13 Jbeta primers. Profiled with immunoSEQ multiplex PCR; TCRdb holds only in-frame clones, not every one. Of roughly 240,000 clones listed, roughly 82% were seen once; the top ten hold 5% to 6.5%. General study results and limits: Among the most significant clusters, several appeared linked to common viral pathogens in a later analysis. In all likelihood, a cluster of highly shared sequence variants was a sequencing artifact. Altogether, some 170 TCR beta chains were recorded as cytomegalovirus-associated.

About this clone itself: Its antigen is unknown.

The TCR was taken from a woman in her thirties or forties in good health and CMV-seropositive. The sequenced material came from PBMCs.

In DNA, the CDR3 is TGTGCCAGCAGCTACGGGTCATTCAATGAGCAGTTCTTC. Translation: CASSYGSFNEQFF. This chain links TRBV11-3 with TRBJ2-1; D uncertain. This CDR3 spans 13 amino acids. Trimming stripped 4 bases from V and 6 bases from J, with 10 bases between. Germline lookup yields CDR1 SGHNT and CDR2 YENEEA.